Given below is one TCR beta chain in context. Antigen specificity is unknown. Mismatch with germline at one junction end may stem from a read error. These data originate in a study of beta chain features in type 1 diabetes. Study-level findings and limits: In type 1 diabetes patients, VDJ junctions had fewer insertions; deletions at these junctions were more frequent.

Every bit of the isolated RNA underwent reverse transcription, so sequencing read expressed TCRB transcripts. Generated by immunoSEQ multiplex PCR, the TCRdb table keeps only in-frame clones and is missing some. The sample has about 330,000 clones, about 10% seen once. CDR3 length: 17 residues. CDR1 is SEHNR and CDR2 is FQNEAQ in the germline V gene (reference sequence). Source material: naive CD4+ T cells from blood. The chain carries TRBV7-9 and TRBJ2-6; D gene unclear. This clonotype originated in a woman between 25 and 40 years old in good health. CDR3 nucleotides: TGCGCCAGCAGCCAAGATGGGCGAATCTCTGGGGCCAACGTCCTGACTTTC. Translated, it gives CASSQDGRISGANVLTF.